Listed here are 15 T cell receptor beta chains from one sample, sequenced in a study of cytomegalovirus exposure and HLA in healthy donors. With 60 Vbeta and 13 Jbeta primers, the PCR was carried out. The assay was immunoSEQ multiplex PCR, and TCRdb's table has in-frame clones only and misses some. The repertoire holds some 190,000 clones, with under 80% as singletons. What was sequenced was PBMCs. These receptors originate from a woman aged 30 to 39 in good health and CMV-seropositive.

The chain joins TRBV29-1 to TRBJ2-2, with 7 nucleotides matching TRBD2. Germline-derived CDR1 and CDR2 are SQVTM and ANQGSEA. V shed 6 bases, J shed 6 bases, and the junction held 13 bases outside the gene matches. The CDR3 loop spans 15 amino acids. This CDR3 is CSVGGGSVKAGELFF. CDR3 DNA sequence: TGCAGCGTGGGGGGGGGTAGCGTTAAGGCCGGGGAGCTGTTTTTT.

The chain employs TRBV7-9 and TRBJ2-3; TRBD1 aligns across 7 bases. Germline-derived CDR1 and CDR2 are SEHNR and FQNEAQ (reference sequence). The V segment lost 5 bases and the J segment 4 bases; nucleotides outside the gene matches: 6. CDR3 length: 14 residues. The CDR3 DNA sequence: TGTGCCAGCAGCCCCCGACAGGGACCAGATACGCAGTATTTT. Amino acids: CASSPRQGPDTQYF.

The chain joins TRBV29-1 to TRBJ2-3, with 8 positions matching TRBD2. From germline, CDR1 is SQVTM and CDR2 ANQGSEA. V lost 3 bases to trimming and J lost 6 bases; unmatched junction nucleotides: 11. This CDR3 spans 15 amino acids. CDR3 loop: CSVEIGGGPPDTQYF. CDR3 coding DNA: TGCAGCGTTGAGATAGGCGGGGGGCCGCCGGATACGCAGTATTTT.

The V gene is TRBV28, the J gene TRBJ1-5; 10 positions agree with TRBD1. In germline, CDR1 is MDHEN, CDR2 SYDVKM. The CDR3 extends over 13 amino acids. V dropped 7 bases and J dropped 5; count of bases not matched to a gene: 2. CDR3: CASKDRGYQPQHF. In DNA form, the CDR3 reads TGTGCCAGCAAGGACAGGGGGTATCAGCCCCAGCATTTT.

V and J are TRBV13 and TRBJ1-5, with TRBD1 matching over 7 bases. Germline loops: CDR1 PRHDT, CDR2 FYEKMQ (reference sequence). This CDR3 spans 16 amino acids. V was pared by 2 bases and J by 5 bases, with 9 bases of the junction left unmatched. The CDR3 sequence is CASSLRSKGAYQPQHF. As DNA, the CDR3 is TGTGCCAGCAGCTTAAGGTCGAAGGGGGCTTATCAGCCCCAGCATTTT.

The CDR3 here is CASSPGTGETGNTIYF. CDR3 nucleotides: TGTGCCAGCTCACCTGGGACAGGGGAAACTGGAAACACCATATATTTT. The rearrangement uses TRBV18 and TRBJ1-3, with 10 bases lining up with TRBD1. This CDR3 is built from 16 residues. Germline CDR1 is KGHSH and CDR2 is LQKENI. V trimming: 3 bases; J trimming: 2 bases; junction bases outside the gene matches: 4.

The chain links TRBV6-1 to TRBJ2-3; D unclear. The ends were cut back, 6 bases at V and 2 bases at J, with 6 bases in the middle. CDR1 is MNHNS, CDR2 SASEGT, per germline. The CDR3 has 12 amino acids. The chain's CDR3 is CASRWPTDTQYF. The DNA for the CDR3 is TGTGCCAGCAGGTGGCCCACAGATACGCAGTATTTT.

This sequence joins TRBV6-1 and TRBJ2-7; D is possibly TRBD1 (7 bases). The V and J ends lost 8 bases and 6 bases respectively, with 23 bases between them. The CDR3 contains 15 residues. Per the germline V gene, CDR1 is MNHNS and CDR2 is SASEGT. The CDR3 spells CASLTEGQIAGEQYF. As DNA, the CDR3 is TGTGCCAGCTTGACGGAGGGACAGATCGCAGGCGAGCAGTACTTC.

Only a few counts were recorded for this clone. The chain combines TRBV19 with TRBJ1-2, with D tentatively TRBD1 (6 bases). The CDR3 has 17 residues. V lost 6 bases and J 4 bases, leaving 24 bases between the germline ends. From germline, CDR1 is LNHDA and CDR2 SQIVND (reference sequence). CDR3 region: CASSVATGKEPGYGYTF. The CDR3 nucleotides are TGTGCCAGTAGCGTTGCAACAGGGAAGGAACCGGGCTATGGCTACACCTTC.

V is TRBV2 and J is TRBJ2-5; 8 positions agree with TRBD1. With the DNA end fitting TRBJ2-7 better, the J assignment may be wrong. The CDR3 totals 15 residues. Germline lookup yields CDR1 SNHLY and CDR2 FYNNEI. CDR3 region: CASSTTGGTGYEQYF. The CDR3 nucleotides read TGTGCCAGCAGCACAACCGGAGGGACAGGATACGAGCAGTACTTC.

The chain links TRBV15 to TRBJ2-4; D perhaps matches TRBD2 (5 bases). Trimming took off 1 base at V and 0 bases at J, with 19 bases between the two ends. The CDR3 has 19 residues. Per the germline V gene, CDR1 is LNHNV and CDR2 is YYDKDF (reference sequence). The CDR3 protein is CATSRGPDWTGLAKNIQYF. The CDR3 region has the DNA TGTGCCACCAGCAGAGGCCCAGACTGGACTGGGCTAGCCAAAAACATTCAGTACTTC.

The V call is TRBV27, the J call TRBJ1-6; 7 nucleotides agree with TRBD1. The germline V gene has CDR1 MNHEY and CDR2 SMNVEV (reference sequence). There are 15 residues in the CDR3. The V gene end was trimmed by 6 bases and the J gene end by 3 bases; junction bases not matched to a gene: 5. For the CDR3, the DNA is TGTGCCAGCAGGGACAGGAATGACTATAATTCACCCCTCCACTTT. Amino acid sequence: CASRDRNDYNSPLHF.

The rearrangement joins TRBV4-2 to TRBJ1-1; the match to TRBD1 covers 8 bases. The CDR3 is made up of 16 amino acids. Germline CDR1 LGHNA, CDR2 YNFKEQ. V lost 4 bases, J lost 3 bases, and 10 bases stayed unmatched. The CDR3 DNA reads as TGTGCCAGCAGCCCAATCTCAGGGGGCGAAGACACTGAAGCTTTCTTT. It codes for CASSPISGGEDTEAFF.

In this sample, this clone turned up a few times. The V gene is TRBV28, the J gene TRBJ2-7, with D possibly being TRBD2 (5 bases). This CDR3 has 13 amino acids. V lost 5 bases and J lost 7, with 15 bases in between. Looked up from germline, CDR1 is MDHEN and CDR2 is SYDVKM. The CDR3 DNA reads TGTGCCAGCAGTGCCCTTACGGGGTGGGAGCAGTACTTC. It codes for CASSALTGWEQYF.

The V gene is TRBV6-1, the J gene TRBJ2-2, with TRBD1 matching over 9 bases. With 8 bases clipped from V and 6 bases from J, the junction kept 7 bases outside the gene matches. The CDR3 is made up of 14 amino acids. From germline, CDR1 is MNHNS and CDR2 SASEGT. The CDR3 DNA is TGTGCCAGCCAACAGGGGGCCGAGGCCGGGGAGCTGTTTTTT. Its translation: CASQQGAEAGELFF.